The 5 T cell receptor beta chains in this list originate from one sample, sequenced in a study of blood T cell repertoires in COVID-19. Sequencing used immunoSEQ multiplex PCR; TCRdb keeps in-frame clones, though not all of them. The data hold 90,000 to 150,000 clones, with about nine tenths observed a single time. The sequencing sample was made of peripheral blood. The receptors stem from a human donor in a cohort sampled during active COVID-19.

This clone was observed a single time. Other nucleotide sequences from this sample produce the same CDR3. The chain combines TRBV7-2 with TRBJ1-1; D call uncertain. CDR1 is SGHTA, CDR2 FQGNSA, per germline. This CDR3 region has 13 residues. V lost 1 base and J lost 1, with 4 bases in between. Written as DNA, the CDR3 is TGTGCCAGCAGCTTAGGACAGAACACTGAAGCTTTCTTT. This encodes CASSLGQNTEAFF.

The CDR3 loop is CASSKSPGYGETQYF. In DNA form, the CDR3 reads TGTGCCAGCAGTAAGTCCCCGGGGTACGGAGAGACCCAGTACTTC. The chain employs TRBV6-5 and TRBJ2-5, with D perhaps TRBD2 (5 bases). CDR3 length equals 15 residues. Trimming took off 5 bases at V and 4 bases at J, with 17 bases between the two ends. Germline V gene data show CDR1 as MNHEY and CDR2 as SVGAGI.

This chain links TRBV9 with TRBJ2-6, with a weak D call TRBD1 (6 bases). V lost 0 bases and J lost 1, with 17 bases in between. Germline assignment: CDR1 SGDLS and CDR2 YYNGEE. This CDR3 has 19 residues. In DNA form, the CDR3 reads TGTGCCAGCAGCGTAGCTAGCCAGGGGATAAGTTCTGGGGCCAACGTCCTGACTTTC. The encoded protein is CASSVASQGISSGANVLTF. Full variable domain (rest looked up from reference TRBV9 and TRBJ2-6): DSGVTQTPKHLITATGQRVTLRCSPRSGDLSVYWYQQSLDQGLQFLIQYYNGEERAKGNILERFSAQQFPDLHSELNLSSLELGDSALYFCASSVASQGISSGANVLTFGAGSRLTVL.

This rearrangement joins TRBV27 to TRBJ2-2, with D perhaps matching TRBD1 (5 bases). The CDR3 has 16 amino acids. The V and J ends lost 7 bases and 6 bases respectively, with 21 bases between them. Germline V lookup: CDR1 MNHEY, CDR2 SMNVEV (reference sequence). In DNA, the CDR3 is TGTGCCAGCAAAGGCCCTCAAGGGGCTCCTTCCGGGGAGCTGTTTTTT. This translates into CASKGPQGAPSGELFF.

The chain joins TRBV3-1 (or the pseudogene TRBV3-2) to TRBJ1-2; D perhaps matches TRBD1 (6 bases). The CDR3 contains 14 residues. V lost 5 bases and J lost 9, with 19 bases in between. Germline V gene data show CDR1 as LGHDT and CDR2 as YNNKEL (reference sequence). Here the CDR3 DNA reads TGTGCCAGCAGCAACACACCCGACAGGAGGAGCTACACCTTC. Amino acids: CASSNTPDRRSYTF.